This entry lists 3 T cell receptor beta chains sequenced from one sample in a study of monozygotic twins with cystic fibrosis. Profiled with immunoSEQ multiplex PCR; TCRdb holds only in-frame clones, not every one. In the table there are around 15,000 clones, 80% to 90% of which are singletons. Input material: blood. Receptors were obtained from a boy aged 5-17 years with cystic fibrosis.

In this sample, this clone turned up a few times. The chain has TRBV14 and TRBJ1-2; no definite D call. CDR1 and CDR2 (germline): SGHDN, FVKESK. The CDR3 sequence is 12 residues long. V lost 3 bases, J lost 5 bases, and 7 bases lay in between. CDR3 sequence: CASSQRTYGYTF. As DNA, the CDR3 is TGTGCCAGCAGCCAGAGGACGTATGGCTACACCTTC. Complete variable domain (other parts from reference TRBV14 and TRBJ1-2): EAGVTQFPSHSVIEKGQTVTLRCDPISGHDNLYWYRRVMGKEIKFLLHFVKESKQDESGMPNNRFLAERTGGTYSTLKVQPAELEDSGVYFCASSQRTYGYTFGSGTRLTVV.

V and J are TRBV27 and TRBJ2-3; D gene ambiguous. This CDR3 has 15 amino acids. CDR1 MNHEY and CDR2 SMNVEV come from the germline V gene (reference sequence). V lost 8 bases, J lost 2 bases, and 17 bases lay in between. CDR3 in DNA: TGTGCCAGCGCCGCCCGGTGGACCGTCACAGATACGCAGTATTTT. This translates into CASAARWTVTDTQYF.

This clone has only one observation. The CDR3, as DNA: TGTGCCTGGAGGGGTGTGGGACAGAACCAGGACTATGGCTACACCTTC. This codes for CAWRGVGQNQDYGYTF. The chain carries TRBV30 and TRBJ1-2; 7 bases fit TRBD1. The CDR3 is made up of 16 amino acids. V trimming: 3 bases; J trimming: 3 bases; junction bases outside the gene matches: 13. Germline V CDR1 and CDR2: GTSNPN, SVGIG (reference sequence).